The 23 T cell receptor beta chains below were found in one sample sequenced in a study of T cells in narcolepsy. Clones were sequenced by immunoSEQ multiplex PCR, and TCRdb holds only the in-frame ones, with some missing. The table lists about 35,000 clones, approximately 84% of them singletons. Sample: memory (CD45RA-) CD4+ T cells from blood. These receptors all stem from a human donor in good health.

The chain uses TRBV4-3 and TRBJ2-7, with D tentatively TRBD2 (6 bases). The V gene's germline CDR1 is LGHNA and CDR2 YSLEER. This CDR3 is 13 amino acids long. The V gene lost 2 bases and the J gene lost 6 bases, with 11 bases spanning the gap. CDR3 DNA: TGCGCCAGCAGCCAAATCTCCGGGGGCGAGCAGTACTTC. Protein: CASSQISGGEQYF.

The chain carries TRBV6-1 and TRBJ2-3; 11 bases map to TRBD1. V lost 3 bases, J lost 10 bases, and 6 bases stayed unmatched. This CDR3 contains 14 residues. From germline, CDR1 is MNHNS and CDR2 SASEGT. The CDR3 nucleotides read TGTGCCAGCAGTGAGGGACAGGGGGAGAGGGCGCAGTATTTT. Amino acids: CASSEGQGERAQYF.

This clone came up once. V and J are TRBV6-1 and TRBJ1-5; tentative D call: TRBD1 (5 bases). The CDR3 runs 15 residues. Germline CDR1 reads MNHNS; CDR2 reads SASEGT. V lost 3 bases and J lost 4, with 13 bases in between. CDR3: CASSDGSGWNQPQHF. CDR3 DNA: TGTGCCAGCAGTGATGGGTCAGGGTGGAATCAGCCCCAGCATTTT.

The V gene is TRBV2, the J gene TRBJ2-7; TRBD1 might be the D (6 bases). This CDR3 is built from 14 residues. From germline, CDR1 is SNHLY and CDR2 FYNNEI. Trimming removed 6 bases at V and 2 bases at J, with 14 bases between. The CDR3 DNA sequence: TGTGCCAGCAGGATCCGGACAGCAACCTACGAGCAGTACTTC. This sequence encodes CASRIRTATYEQYF.

This chain's CDR3 is CASSSKGILREQYF. In DNA form, the CDR3 reads TGTGCCAGCAGTTCTAAGGGTATACTGAGGGAGCAGTACTTC. The genes are TRBV27 and TRBJ2-7; D gene unclear. Germline V CDR1 and CDR2: MNHEY, SMNVEV (reference sequence). The CDR3 has 14 amino acids. V lost 4 bases to trimming and J lost 7 bases, with 17 bases between them.

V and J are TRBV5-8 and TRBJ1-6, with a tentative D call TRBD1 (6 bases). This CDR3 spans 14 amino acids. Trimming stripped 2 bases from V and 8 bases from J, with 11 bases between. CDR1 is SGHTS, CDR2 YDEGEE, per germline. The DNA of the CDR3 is TGTGCCAGCAGCTTTCGGACAGAGTATTCACCCCTCCACTTT. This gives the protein CASSFRTEYSPLHF.

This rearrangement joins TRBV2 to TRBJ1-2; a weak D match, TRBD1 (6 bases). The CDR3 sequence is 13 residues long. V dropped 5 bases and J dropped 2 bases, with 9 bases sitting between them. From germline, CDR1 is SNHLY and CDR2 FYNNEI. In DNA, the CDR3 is TGTGCCAGCAGTCAACAGGGAAACTATGGCTACACCTTC. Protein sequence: CASSQQGNYGYTF.

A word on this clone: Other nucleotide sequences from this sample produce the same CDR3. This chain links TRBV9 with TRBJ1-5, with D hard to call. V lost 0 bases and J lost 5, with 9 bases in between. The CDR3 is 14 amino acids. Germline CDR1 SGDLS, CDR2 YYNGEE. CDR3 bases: TGTGCCAGCAGCGTAGGAGACACTTATCAGCCCCAGCATTTT. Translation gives CASSVGDTYQPQHF.

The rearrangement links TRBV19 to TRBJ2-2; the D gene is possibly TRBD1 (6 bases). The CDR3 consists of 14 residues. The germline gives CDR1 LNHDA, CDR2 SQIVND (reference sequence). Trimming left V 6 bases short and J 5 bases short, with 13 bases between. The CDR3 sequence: CASRETGTTGELFF. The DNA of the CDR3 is TGTGCCAGTAGGGAAACAGGGACAACCGGGGAGCTGTTTTTT.

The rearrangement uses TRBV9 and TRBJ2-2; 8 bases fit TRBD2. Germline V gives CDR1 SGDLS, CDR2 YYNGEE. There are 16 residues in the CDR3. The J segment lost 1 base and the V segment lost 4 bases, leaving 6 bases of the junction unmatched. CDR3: CASSPRGGLNTGELFF. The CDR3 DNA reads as TGTGCCAGCAGCCCTCGGGGGGGACTGAACACCGGGGAGCTGTTTTTT.

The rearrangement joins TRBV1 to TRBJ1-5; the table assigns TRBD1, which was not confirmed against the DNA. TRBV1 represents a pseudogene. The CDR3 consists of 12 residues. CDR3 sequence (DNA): TGCACCAGCAGCCAGCCAGGGGGGACCCAGCATTTT. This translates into CTSSQPGGTQHF.

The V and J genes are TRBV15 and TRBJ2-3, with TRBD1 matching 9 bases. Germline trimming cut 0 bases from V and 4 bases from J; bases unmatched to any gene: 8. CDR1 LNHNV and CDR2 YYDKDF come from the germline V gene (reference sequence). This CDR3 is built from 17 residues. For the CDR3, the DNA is TGTGCCACCAGCAGAGAGTCAGGGACAGGGTTTTCAGATACGCAGTATTTT. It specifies CATSRESGTGFSDTQYF.

The CDR3 reads CATTGMDEQFF. In DNA form, the CDR3 reads TGTGCCACCACGGGGATGGATGAGCAGTTCTTC. The gene calls are TRBV10-3 and TRBJ2-1; TRBD2 is a possible D gene (5 bases). CDR3 length: 11 residues. V lost 10 bases to trimming and J lost 8 bases, with 12 bases between them. In germline, CDR1 is ENHRY, CDR2 SYGVKD.

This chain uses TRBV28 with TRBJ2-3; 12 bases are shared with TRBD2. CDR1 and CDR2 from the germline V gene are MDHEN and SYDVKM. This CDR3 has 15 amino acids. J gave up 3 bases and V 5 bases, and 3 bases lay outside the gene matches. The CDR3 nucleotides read TGTGCCAGCAGTCTTCTAGCGGGAGGGACAGATACGCAGTATTTT. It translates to CASSLLAGGTDTQYF.

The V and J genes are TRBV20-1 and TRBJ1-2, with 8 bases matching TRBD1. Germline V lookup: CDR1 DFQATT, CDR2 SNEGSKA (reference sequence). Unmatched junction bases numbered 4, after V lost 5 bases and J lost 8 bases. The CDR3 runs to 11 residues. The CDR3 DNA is TGCAGTGCTGCGACAGGGGTAGGCTACACCTTC. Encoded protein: CSAATGVGYTF.

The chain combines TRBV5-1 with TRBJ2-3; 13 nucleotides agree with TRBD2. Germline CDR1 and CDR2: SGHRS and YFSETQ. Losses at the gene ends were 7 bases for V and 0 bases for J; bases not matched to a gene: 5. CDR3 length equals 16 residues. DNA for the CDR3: TGCGCCAGCGCAAGGACTAGCGGGAGTAGCACAGATACGCAGTATTTT. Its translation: CASARTSGSSTDTQYF.

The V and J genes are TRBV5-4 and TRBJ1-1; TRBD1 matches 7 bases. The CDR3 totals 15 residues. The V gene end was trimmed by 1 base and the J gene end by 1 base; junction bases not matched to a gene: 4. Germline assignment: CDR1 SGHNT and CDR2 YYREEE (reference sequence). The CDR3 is CASSLPGTANTEAFF. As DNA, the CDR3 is TGTGCCAGCAGCTTGCCCGGGACAGCGAACACTGAAGCTTTCTTT.

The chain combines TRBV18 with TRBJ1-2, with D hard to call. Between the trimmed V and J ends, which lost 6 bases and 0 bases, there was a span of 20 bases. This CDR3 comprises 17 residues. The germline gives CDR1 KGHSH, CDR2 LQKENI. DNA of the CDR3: TGTGCCAGCTCCGCCTTGGGCACCTCATTAGCTAACTATGGCTACACCTTC. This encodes CASSALGTSLANYGYTF.

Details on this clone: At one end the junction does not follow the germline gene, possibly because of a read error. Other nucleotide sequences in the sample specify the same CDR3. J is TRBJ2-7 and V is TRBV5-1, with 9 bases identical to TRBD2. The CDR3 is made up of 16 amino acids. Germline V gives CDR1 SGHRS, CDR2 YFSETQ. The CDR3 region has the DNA TGCGCCAGCAGCTTTGGACTAGCGCCTAGCTCCTACGAACAGTACTTC. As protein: CASSFGLAPSSYEQYF.

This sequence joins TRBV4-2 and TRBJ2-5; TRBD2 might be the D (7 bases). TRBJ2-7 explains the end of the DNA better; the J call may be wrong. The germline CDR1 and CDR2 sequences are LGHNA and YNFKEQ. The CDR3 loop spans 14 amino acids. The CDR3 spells CASSSQGGVYEQYF. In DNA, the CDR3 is TGTGCCAGCAGCTCCCAAGGGGGGGTCTACGAGCAGTACTTC.

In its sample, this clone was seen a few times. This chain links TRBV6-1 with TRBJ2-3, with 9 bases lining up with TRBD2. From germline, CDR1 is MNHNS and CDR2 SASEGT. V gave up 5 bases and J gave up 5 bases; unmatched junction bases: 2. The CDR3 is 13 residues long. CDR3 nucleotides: TGTGCCAGCAGTATACTAGCGGGAGATACGCAGTATTTT. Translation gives CASSILAGDTQYF.

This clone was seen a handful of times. The CDR3 is CASSPGGGLTGETQYF. The CDR3 nucleotides read TGTGCCAGCAGCCCCGGCGGGGGCCTCACCGGGGAGACCCAGTACTTC. The gene calls are TRBV7-6 and TRBJ2-5, with D possibly matching TRBD2 (7 bases). The CDR3 runs to 16 residues. Trimming shortened V by 5 bases and J by 5 bases, and 21 bases separated the two germline ends. The germline V gene has CDR1 SGHVS and CDR2 FNYEAQ. Looking up the rest from reference TRBV7-6 and TRBJ2-5 gives the full variable domain: GAGVSQSPRYKVTKRGQDVALRCDPISGHVSLYWYRQALGQGPEFLTYFNYEAQQDKSGLPNDRFSAERPEGSISTLTIQRTEQRDSAMYRCASSPGGGLTGETQYFGPGTRLLVL.

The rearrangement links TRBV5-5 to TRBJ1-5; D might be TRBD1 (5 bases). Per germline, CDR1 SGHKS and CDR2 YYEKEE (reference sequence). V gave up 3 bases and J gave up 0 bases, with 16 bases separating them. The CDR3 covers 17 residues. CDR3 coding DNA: TGTGCCAGCAGCTCAACAGGTTTCGATTATAGCAATCAGCCCCAGCATTTT. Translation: CASSSTGFDYSNQPQHF.